What follows are 31 T cell receptor beta chains derived from one specimen sequenced in a study of response to subunit inactivated influenza vaccine (dated by TCRdb to 2016 to 2019). The method behind the library was RT-PCR. Instrument on record: Illumina HiSeq 2500. TCRdb reworked the public reads: Q25 trimming with fastp, MiXCR clone assembly, productive beta chains retained. When rows share a CDR3 protein, they turn into one entry using the most common DNA and genes. The sample profile shows under 800,000 distinct CDR3 sequences; over 11% of them were found once. The leading ten clones occupy approximately 6.5% of the sample. The starting material was PBMCs from blood, obtained 14 days before vaccination. The receptors come from a man aged 50 to 60 who received an inactivated influenza vaccine. Donor details come from another sample of the same person, matched by shared clones.

The chain employs TRBV29-1 and TRBJ2-7; 8 positions match TRBD1. V lost 6 bases and J lost 5; bases outside the gene matches: 6. Germline loops: CDR1 SQVTM, CDR2 ANQGSEA. This CDR3 has 12 residues. The CDR3 region has the DNA TGCAGCGTAGGACAGGGTGCCGACGAGCAGTACTTC. Amino acids: CSVGQGADEQYF.

This clonotype was counted a few times. V gene TRBV10-2 combines with J gene TRBJ2-1; D is unclear. The germline CDR1 and CDR2 sequences are WSHSY and SAAADI. The CDR3 covers 15 residues. Trimming cost V 4 bases and J 0 bases, with 10 bases left between them. CDR3 protein: CASSVKGFSYNEQFF. The CDR3 nucleotides are TGCGCCAGCAGTGTGAAGGGATTCTCCTACAATGAGCAGTTCTTC.

The chain combines TRBV18 with TRBJ2-3; 8 bases are a match to TRBD1. There are 15 residues in the CDR3. V lost 1 base to trimming and J lost 2 bases; unmatched junction nucleotides: 2. Germline CDR1 is KGHSH and CDR2 is LQKENI. The CDR3 sequence is CASSPRTGTTDTQYF. The CDR3 bases are TGTGCCAGCTCACCACGGACAGGGACCACAGATACGCAGTATTTT.

The gene calls are TRBV6-1 and TRBJ2-1; 8 bases fit TRBD1. Germline CDR1 reads MNHNS; CDR2 reads SASEGT. After removal of 6 bases from V and 3 bases from J, the junction contained 7 bases not matched to a gene. The CDR3 is 15 residues long. For the CDR3, the DNA is TGTGCCAGCAGGCTCAGGGGGCGAGACTACAATGAGCAGTTCTTC. Its protein is CASRLRGRDYNEQFF.

V and J are TRBV5-1 and TRBJ2-7; tentative D call: TRBD1 (5 bases). CDR1 and CDR2 from the germline V gene are SGHRS and YFSETQ. The CDR3 runs 15 residues. Trimming stripped 1 base from V and 5 bases from J, with 16 bases between. In DNA form, the CDR3 reads TGCGCCAGCAGCTTGTTCCGCAGGGATGACGACGAGCAGTACTTC. Translated: CASSLFRRDDDEQYF.

This clonotype has a handful of counts. This chain connects TRBV28 to TRBJ1-1; possible D gene TRBD1, 6 bases. Trimming took 10 bases from V and 6 from J, leaving 12 bases between them. The CDR3 has 11 residues. The germline CDR1 and CDR2 sequences are MDHEN and SYDVKM. CDR3 sequence (DNA): TGTGCCACCAAACAGGGTGCTGAAGCTTTCTTT. It codes for CATKQGAEAFF. Full variable domain (outside the CDR3, taken from reference TRBV28 and TRBJ1-1): DVKVTQSSRYLVKRTGEKVFLECVQDMDHENMFWYRQDPGLGLRLIYFSYDVKMKEKGDIPEGYSVSREKKERFSLILESASTNQTSMYLCATKQGAEAFFGQGTRLTVV.

This clonotype appeared a few times. The rearrangement links TRBV14 to TRBJ2-1, with D tentatively TRBD1 (6 bases). The length of the CDR3 is 15 residues. Germline assignment: CDR1 SGHDN and CDR2 FVKESK. Trimming stripped 4 bases from V and 9 bases from J, with 19 bases between. CDR3 nucleotide sequence: TGTGCCAGCAGCCCAGGGCTGGGGGCGGGCCGTGAGCAGTTCTTC. It is translated as CASSPGLGAGREQFF. The full variable domain, its missing parts supplied by reference TRBV14 and TRBJ2-1, is EAGVTQFPSHSVIEKGQTVTLRCDPISGHDNLYWYRRVMGKEIKFLLHFVKESKQDESGMPNNRFLAERTGGTYSTLKVQPAELEDSGVYFCASSPGLGAGREQFFGPGTRLTVL.

V and J are TRBV6-2 or TRBV6-3 and TRBJ1-1; tentative D call: TRBD1 (5 bases). The ends were cut back, 9 bases at V and 5 bases at J, with 19 bases in the middle. The CDR3 runs to 14 residues. Germline loops: CDR1 MNHEY, CDR2 SVGEGT. The DNA of the CDR3 is TGTGCCAGTGGTCCCGGAGGGGTTGGAACTGAAGCTTTCTTT. It encodes CASGPGGVGTEAFF.

The chain links TRBV5-4 to TRBJ2-3, with D maybe TRBD1 (6 bases). The germline V and J ends were trimmed by 4 bases and 3 bases, with 15 bases remaining between them. Germline CDR1 and CDR2: SGHNT and YYREEE (reference sequence). The CDR3 contains 15 residues. The CDR3 here is CASSQWNTGTDTQYF. CDR3 coding DNA: TGTGCCAGCAGCCAATGGAACACAGGGACAGATACGCAGTATTTT.

V usage is TRBV28 and J usage is TRBJ2-7; D is possibly TRBD1 (6 bases). This CDR3 contains 13 residues. Germline lookup yields CDR1 MDHEN and CDR2 SYDVKM. Trimming removed 7 bases at V and 4 bases at J, with 14 bases between. The chain's CDR3 is CASKEGVSYEQYF. The CDR3 coding sequence is TGTGCCAGCAAAGAGGGGGTGTCGTACGAGCAGTACTTC.

This clonotype has just a few counts. The gene calls are TRBV12-3 or TRBV12-4 and TRBJ2-2; 7 nucleotides line up with TRBD1. The CDR3 has 15 amino acids. V gave up 6 bases and J gave up 5 bases; unmatched junction bases: 9. The CDR3 DNA follows: TGTGCCAGCAGGAACAGGGGCGCCGGTACCGGGGAGCTGTTTTTT. Translating it yields CASRNRGAGTGELFF.

Remarks on this clonotype: The CDR3 does not close with the conserved phenylalanine or tryptophan, likely indicating a read error. The chain uses TRBV6-2 or TRBV6-3 and TRBJ2-1, with D unresolved. The V end lost 6 bases, the J end lost 10 bases, and 13 bases lay between the germline ends. From germline, CDR1 is MNHEY and CDR2 SVGEGT. The CDR3 has 12 residues. This CDR3 reads CASSLWLDEQFS. CDR3 nucleotide sequence: TGTGCCAGCAGCCTCTGGTTAGACGAGCAGTTCTCC.

CDR3 sequence reads: CASSQDRLPSGNTIYF. The CDR3 DNA is TGCGCCAGCAGCCAAGATAGACTTCCCTCTGGAAACACCATATATTTT. The rearrangement links TRBV4-3 to TRBJ1-3; D remains ambiguous. Germline CDR1 LGHNA, CDR2 YSLEER. V lost 0 bases, J lost 0 bases, and 9 bases lay in between. This CDR3 has 16 residues.

The rearrangement joins TRBV5-1 to TRBJ1-1, with D tentatively TRBD1 (5 bases). The V gene lost 4 bases and the J gene lost 8 bases, with 15 bases spanning the gap. Germline CDR1 is SGHRS and CDR2 is YFSETQ. The CDR3 sequence is 13 residues long. The DNA of the CDR3 is TGCGCCAGCAGCGAGACAGTTTGGGGAGAAGCTTTCTTT. It is translated as CASSETVWGEAFF.

This clonotype was observed a handful of times. The V and J genes are TRBV6-5 and TRBJ1-5; a weak D match, TRBD1 (5 bases). The CDR3 is 15 residues long. V shed 2 bases and J shed 4 bases, with 12 bases lying between them. Germline V gene data show CDR1 as MNHEY and CDR2 as SVGAGI. The CDR3 loop reads CASSYAVQGNQPQHF. The CDR3 DNA reads TGTGCCAGCAGTTACGCCGTGCAGGGTAATCAGCCCCAGCATTTT.

The chain joins TRBV30 to TRBJ2-1; D uncertain. The V gene lost 4 bases and the J gene lost 2 bases, with 6 bases spanning the gap. The CDR3 covers 12 residues. The germline V gene has CDR1 GTSNPN and CDR2 SVGIG (reference sequence). CDR3 protein: CAWTDTYNEQFF. The CDR3 DNA reads TGTGCCTGGACCGATACCTACAATGAGCAGTTCTTC.

This clonotype was seen many times. The V and J genes are TRBV7-9 and TRBJ2-3; 7 positions match TRBD2. The CDR3 totals 15 residues. CDR1 and CDR2 (germline): SEHNR, FQNEAQ (reference sequence). With 0 bases clipped from V and 2 bases from J, the junction kept 2 bases outside the gene matches. The DNA for the CDR3 is TGTGCCAGCAGCTTAGCCGGGACTAACACAGATACGCAGTATTTT. Translation gives CASSLAGTNTDTQYF.

This clonotype was observed a few times. The rearrangement links TRBV28 to TRBJ2-2; 7 nucleotides align to TRBD2. This CDR3 contains 15 residues. The V gene end was trimmed by 6 bases and the J gene end by 1 base; junction bases not matched to a gene: 5. From germline, CDR1 is MDHEN and CDR2 SYDVKM. The CDR3 sequence: CASRSSGENTGELFF. For the CDR3, the DNA is TGTGCCAGCAGATCAAGCGGGGAGAACACCGGGGAGCTGTTTTTT.

The chain uses TRBV6-1 and TRBJ2-7; 8 bases are a match to TRBD2. J lost 0 bases, V lost 10 bases, and 8 bases had no gene match. CDR3 length: 14 residues. Per germline, CDR1 MNHNS and CDR2 SASEGT. The CDR3 reads CATTGGRISYEQYF. The DNA of the CDR3 is TGTGCCACTACGGGAGGGCGGATCTCCTACGAGCAGTACTTC.

This clonotype was seen a few times. J is TRBJ2-2 and V is TRBV29-1; no clear D. V was clipped by 3 bases and J by 7 bases, with 9 bases between them. The CDR3 is made up of 12 amino acids. In germline, CDR1 is SQVTM, CDR2 ANQGSEA. CDR3 nucleotide sequence: TGCAGCGTTGATGAGGTGAACGGGGAGCTGTTTTTT. Protein sequence: CSVDEVNGELFF.

This sequence joins TRBV4-1 and TRBJ1-1; D is undetermined. The V gene lost 3 bases and the J gene lost 0 bases, with 14 bases spanning the gap. Germline V CDR1 and CDR2: MGHRA, YSYEKL. CDR3 length: 16 residues. The CDR3 sequence is CASSHRMGELNTEAFF. CDR3 bases: TGCGCCAGCAGCCACCGAATGGGCGAGCTGAACACTGAAGCTTTCTTT.

This chain uses TRBV24-1 with TRBJ2-1; D gene uncertain. Trimming took 2 bases from V and 5 from J, leaving 6 bases between them. The CDR3 has 13 residues. Germline V gives CDR1 KGHDR, CDR2 SFDVKD. In nucleotides, the CDR3 is TGTGCCACCAGTGATTCACACCACAATGAGCAGTTCTTC. It translates to CATSDSHHNEQFF.

V is TRBV3-1 and J is TRBJ2-5; D is unclear. The CDR3 length is 14 residues. The V gene's germline CDR1 is LGHDT and CDR2 YNNKEL (reference sequence). Trimming cost V 0 bases and J 7 bases, with 12 bases left between them. The chain's CDR3 is CASSQETRLGTQYF. CDR3 coding DNA: TGTGCCAGCAGCCAAGAGACAAGGTTAGGGACCCAGTACTTC.

The rearrangement links TRBV6-2 or TRBV6-3 to TRBJ2-1; tentatively, D is TRBD2 (6 bases). The V and J ends lost 5 bases and 8 bases respectively, with 22 bases between them. CDR3 length: 16 residues. CDR1 and CDR2 (germline): MNHEY, SVGEGT. The CDR3 region is CASSDIRRLKRDEQFF. The CDR3 nucleotides are TGTGCCAGCAGTGATATCCGCAGGCTTAAGCGGGATGAGCAGTTCTTC.

The sample holds many counts of this clonotype. The chain is built from TRBV12-3 or TRBV12-4 and TRBJ2-1; D is unresolved. The ends were cut back, 6 bases at V and 10 bases at J, with 13 bases in the middle. The CDR3 is made up of 12 amino acids. As DNA, the CDR3 is TGTGCCAGCAGGAATTTCACAGCCGAGCAGTTCTTC. This sequence encodes CASRNFTAEQFF.

This clonotype was seen a handful of times. The V and J genes are TRBV6-2 or TRBV6-3 and TRBJ2-1, with TRBD2 matching 14 bases. The CDR3 is 21 amino acids. Per the germline V gene, CDR1 is MNHEY and CDR2 is SVGEGT. Trimming at V came to 7 bases and at J to 2 bases, leaving 19 bases not matched to a gene. The CDR3 DNA reads as TGTGCCAGCACAGACAGGAGGTGGGGACTAGCGGGGGCCGGTGCCTACAATGAGCAGTTCTTC. It translates to CASTDRRWGLAGAGAYNEQFF.

This clonotype occurred a few times. The J gene is TRBJ1-6, the V gene TRBV20-1; no firm D call. With 6 bases removed from V and 7 bases from J, the gap between germline ends came to 10 bases. The V gene's germline CDR1 is DFQATT and CDR2 SNEGSKA (reference sequence). CDR3 length: 12 residues. This chain's CDR3 is CSAVYGNSPLHF. The CDR3 DNA reads as TGCAGTGCCGTCTACGGGAATTCACCCCTCCACTTT.

This clonotype turned up a few times. This chain joins TRBV15 and TRBJ2-3; TRBD2 agrees at 8 bases. The CDR3 has 14 residues. Germline CDR1 is LNHNV and CDR2 is YYDKDF (reference sequence). V lost 7 bases to trimming and J lost 4 bases; unmatched junction nucleotides: 7. Written as DNA, the CDR3 is TGTGCCACCACCCCCCGGGGGGGCTCAGATACGCAGTATTTT. Translated: CATTPRGGSDTQYF.

This clonotype was recorded many times. The chain joins TRBV10-3 to TRBJ2-6, with 9 bases identical to TRBD1. CDR3 size: 17 residues. Per the germline V gene, CDR1 is ENHRY and CDR2 is SYGVKD. The ends lost 4 bases at V and 1 base at J; junction bases unmatched: 5. CDR3 amino acids: CAISGGQGPSGANVLTF. CDR3 nucleotide sequence: TGTGCCATCAGTGGGGGACAGGGACCATCTGGGGCCAACGTCCTGACTTTC.

This chain links TRBV6-1 with TRBJ2-3, with TRBD2 identical over 7 bases. CDR3 length: 15 amino acids. The trim removed 3 bases at V and 5 bases at J, leaving 8 bases unmatched. Per germline, CDR1 MNHNS and CDR2 SASEGT. In DNA, the CDR3 is TGTGCCAGCAGTGATGGCGGGAGTCGCTTAGATACGCAGTATTTT. Its protein is CASSDGGSRLDTQYF.

The chain recombines TRBV2 with TRBJ1-5; D is ambiguous. V was clipped by 6 bases and J by 0 bases, with 9 bases between them. CDR1 SNHLY and CDR2 FYNNEI come from the germline V gene. The CDR3 has 14 residues. CDR3 DNA sequence: TGTGCCAGCAGCGAATCTCATAGCAATCAGCCCCAGCATTTT. Translated, it gives CASSESHSNQPQHF.